Shown below are 8 T cell receptor beta chains from a single sample sequenced in a study of blood T cell repertoires in COVID-19. Generated by immunoSEQ multiplex PCR, the TCRdb table keeps only in-frame clones and is missing some. This table has 58,000 or so clones, about four fifths appearing once. Input material: peripheral blood. These receptors originate from a human donor in a cohort sampled during active COVID-19.

Only a few counts were recorded for this clone. This sequence joins TRBV13 and TRBJ1-1; D is unclear. The ends were cut back, 2 bases at V and 1 base at J, with 17 bases in the middle. Germline V gives CDR1 PRHDT, CDR2 FYEKMQ (reference sequence). This CDR3 has 17 residues. CDR3 sequence: CASSLPRWRVSNTEAFF. The CDR3 DNA reads TGTGCCAGCAGCTTACCCAGGTGGAGGGTGTCGAACACTGAAGCTTTCTTT.

The V gene is TRBV27, the J gene TRBJ1-5; tentatively, D is TRBD1 (5 bases). The germline V gene encodes CDR1 MNHEY and CDR2 SMNVEV (reference sequence). The CDR3 consists of 15 residues. V shed 4 bases and J shed 0 bases, with 10 bases lying between them. The CDR3 DNA sequence: TGTGCCAGCAGTTATAGGACATCTAGCAATCAGCCCCAGCATTTT. This codes for CASSYRTSSNQPQHF.

This clone was counted a few times. V usage is TRBV10-3 and J usage is TRBJ1-5; D remains unclear. Trimming removed 7 bases at V and 0 bases at J, with 10 bases between. Germline V gives CDR1 ENHRY, CDR2 SYGVKD. This CDR3 is built from 14 residues. The CDR3: CAINREYSNQPQHF. The CDR3 bases are TGTGCCATCAACCGCGAATATAGCAATCAGCCCCAGCATTTT.

This clone was detected only once. This sequence joins TRBV15 and TRBJ2-7; TRBD1 matches 9 bases. Germline V CDR1 and CDR2: LNHNV, YYDKDF (reference sequence). This CDR3 is built from 12 residues. The ends lost 8 bases at V and 3 bases at J; junction bases unmatched: 2. The CDR3: CATRDRDYEQYF. The CDR3 DNA reads as TGTGCCACCCGGGACAGGGACTACGAGCAGTACTTC.

The chain uses TRBV27 and TRBJ1-2; TRBD1 might be the D (5 bases). This CDR3 contains 13 residues. V dropped 7 bases and J dropped 3 bases, with 12 bases sitting between them. CDR1 is MNHEY, CDR2 SMNVEV, per germline (reference sequence). CDR3 residues: CASKSGPDYGYTF. DNA for the CDR3: TGTGCCAGCAAATCAGGGCCGGACTATGGCTACACCTTC.

In DNA, the CDR3 is TGTGCCAGCAAATCCGGACAACACTACGAGCAGTACTTC. Residues: CASKSGQHYEQYF. The V and J genes are TRBV6-5 and TRBJ2-7; tentatively, D is TRBD1 (5 bases). Trimming shortened V by 7 bases and J by 3 bases, and 13 bases separated the two germline ends. The germline V gene has CDR1 MNHEY and CDR2 SVGAGI. The CDR3 consists of 13 residues.

V gene TRBV15 combines with J gene TRBJ2-3; D might be TRBD2 (7 bases). Deletions cut 0 bases from V and 1 base from J, with 11 bases between. CDR1 and CDR2 (germline): LNHNV, YYDKDF (reference sequence). The CDR3 contains 16 residues. The CDR3: CATSRDLGGRTDTQYF. The CDR3, as DNA: TGTGCCACCAGCAGAGATCTCGGGGGGCGCACAGATACGCAGTATTTT.

V gene TRBV29-1 combines with J gene TRBJ1-1; the D gene is possibly TRBD1 (5 bases). CDR3 length equals 13 residues. Looked up from germline, CDR1 is SQVTM and CDR2 is ANQGSEA. Trimming took off 5 bases at V and 4 bases at J, with 14 bases between the two ends. This CDR3 reads CSVSGVWGTEAFF. CDR3 nucleotide sequence: TGCAGCGTTTCGGGGGTGTGGGGCACTGAAGCTTTCTTT. Variable domain in full (rest from reference TRBV29-1 and TRBJ1-1): SAVISQKPSRDICQRGTSLTIQCQVDSQVTMMFWYRQQPGQSLTLIATANQGSEATYESGFVIDKFPISRPNLTFSTLTVSNMSPEDSSIYLCSVSGVWGTEAFFGQGTRLTVV.